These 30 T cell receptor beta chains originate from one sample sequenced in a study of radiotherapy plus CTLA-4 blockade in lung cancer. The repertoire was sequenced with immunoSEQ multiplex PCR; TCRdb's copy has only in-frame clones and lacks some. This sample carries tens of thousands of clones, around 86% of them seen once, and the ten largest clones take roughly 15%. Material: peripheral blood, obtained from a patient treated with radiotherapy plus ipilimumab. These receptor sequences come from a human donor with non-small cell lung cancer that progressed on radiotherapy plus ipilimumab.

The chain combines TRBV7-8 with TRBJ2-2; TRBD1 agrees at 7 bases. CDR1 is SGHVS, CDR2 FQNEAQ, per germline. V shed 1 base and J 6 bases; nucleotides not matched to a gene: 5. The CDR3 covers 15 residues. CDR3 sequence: CASSLGGGEAGELFF. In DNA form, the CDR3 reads TGTGCCAGCAGCTTAGGAGGGGGCGAAGCCGGGGAGCTGTTTTTT.

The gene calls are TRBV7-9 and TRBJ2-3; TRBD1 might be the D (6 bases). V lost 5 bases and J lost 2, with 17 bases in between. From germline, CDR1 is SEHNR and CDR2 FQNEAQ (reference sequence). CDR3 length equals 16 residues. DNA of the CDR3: TGTGCCAGCAGCGGGGGCGGTGGCAGGTACACAGATACGCAGTATTTT. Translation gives CASSGGGGRYTDTQYF.

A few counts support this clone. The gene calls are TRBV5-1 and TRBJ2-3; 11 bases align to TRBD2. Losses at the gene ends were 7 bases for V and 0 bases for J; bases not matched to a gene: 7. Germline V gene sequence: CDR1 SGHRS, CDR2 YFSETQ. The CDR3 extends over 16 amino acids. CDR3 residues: CASQVSGRGSTDTQYF. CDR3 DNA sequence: TGCGCCAGCCAAGTTAGCGGGAGGGGAAGCACAGATACGCAGTATTTT. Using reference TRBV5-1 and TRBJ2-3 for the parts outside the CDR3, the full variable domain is KAGVTQTPRYLIKTRGQQVTLSCSPISGHRSVSWYQQTPGQGLQFLFEYFSETQRNKGNFPGRFSGRQFSNSRSEMNVSTLELGDSALYLCASQVSGRGSTDTQYFGPGTRLTVL.

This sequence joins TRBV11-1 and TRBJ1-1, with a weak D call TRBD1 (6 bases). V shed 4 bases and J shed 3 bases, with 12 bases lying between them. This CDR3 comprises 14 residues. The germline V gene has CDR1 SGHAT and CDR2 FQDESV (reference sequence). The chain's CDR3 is CASSSGQFYTEAFF. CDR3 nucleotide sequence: TGTGCCAGCAGCTCGGGACAATTTTACACTGAAGCTTTCTTT.

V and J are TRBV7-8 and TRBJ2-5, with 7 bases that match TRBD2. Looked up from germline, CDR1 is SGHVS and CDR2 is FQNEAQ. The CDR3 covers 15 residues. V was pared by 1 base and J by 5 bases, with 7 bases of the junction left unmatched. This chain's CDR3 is CASSLGGRAGETQYF. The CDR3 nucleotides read TGTGCCAGCAGCTTAGGTGGGAGGGCCGGGGAGACCCAGTACTTC.

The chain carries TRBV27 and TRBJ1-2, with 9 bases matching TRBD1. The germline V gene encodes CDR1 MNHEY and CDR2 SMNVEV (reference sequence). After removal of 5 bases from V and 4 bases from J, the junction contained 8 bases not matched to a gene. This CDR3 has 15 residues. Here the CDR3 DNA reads TGTGCCAGCAGTCCCGGGACAGGGCTCTTCTATGGCTACACCTTC. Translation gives CASSPGTGLFYGYTF.

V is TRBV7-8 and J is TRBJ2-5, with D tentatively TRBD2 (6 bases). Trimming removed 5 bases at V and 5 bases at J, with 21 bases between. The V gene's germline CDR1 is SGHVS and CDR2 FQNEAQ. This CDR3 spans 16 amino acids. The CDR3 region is CASSPPNWWGVETQYF. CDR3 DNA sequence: TGTGCCAGCAGCCCCCCCAATTGGTGGGGGGTGGAGACCCAGTACTTC.

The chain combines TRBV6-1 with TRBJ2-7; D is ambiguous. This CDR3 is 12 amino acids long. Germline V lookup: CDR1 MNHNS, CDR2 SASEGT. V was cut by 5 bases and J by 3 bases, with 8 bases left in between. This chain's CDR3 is CASSYGIYEQYF. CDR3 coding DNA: TGTGCCAGCAGTTATGGAATCTACGAGCAGTACTTC.

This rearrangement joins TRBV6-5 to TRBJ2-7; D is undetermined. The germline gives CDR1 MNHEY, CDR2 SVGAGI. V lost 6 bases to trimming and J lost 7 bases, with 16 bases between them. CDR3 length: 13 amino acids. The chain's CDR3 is CASSPDWSREQYF. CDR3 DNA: TGTGCCAGCAGCCCGGATTGGTCTCGAGAGCAGTACTTC.

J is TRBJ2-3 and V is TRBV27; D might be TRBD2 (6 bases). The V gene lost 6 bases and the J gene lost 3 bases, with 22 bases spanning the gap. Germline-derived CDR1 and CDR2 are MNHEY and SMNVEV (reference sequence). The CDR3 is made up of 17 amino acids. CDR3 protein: CASRFRLGSIRTDTQYF. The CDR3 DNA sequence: TGTGCCAGCAGATTCCGACTAGGTTCCATAAGGACAGATACGCAGTATTTT.

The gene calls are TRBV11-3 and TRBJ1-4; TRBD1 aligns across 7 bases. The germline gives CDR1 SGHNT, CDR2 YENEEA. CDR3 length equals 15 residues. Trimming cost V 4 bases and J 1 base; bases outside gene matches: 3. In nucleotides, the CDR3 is TGTGCCAGCAGCTCAGGGGGACGAACTAATGAAAAACTGTTTTTT. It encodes CASSSGGRTNEKLFF.

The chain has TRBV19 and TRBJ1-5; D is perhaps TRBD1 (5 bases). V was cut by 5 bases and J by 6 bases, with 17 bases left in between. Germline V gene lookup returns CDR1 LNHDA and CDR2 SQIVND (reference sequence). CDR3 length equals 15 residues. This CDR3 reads CASSPVGGGSQPQHF. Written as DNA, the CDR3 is TGTGCCAGTAGTCCCGTGGGGGGTGGAAGTCAGCCCCAGCATTTT.

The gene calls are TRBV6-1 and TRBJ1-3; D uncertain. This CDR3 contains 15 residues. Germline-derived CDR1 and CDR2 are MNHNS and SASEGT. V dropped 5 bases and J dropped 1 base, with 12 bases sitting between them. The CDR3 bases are TGTGCCAGCAGTCTAAGTGGTGGGTCTGGAAACACCATATATTTT. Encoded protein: CASSLSGGSGNTIYF.

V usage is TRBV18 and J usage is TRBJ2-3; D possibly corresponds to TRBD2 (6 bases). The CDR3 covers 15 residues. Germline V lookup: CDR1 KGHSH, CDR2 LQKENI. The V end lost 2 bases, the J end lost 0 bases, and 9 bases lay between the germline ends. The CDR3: CASSPAGISTDTQYF. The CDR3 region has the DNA TGTGCCAGCTCACCAGCGGGGATTAGCACAGATACGCAGTATTTT.

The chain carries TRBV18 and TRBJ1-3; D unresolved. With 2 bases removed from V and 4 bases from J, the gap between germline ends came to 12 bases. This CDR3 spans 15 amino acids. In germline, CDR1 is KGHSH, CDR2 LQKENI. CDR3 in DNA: TGTGCCAGCTCACCAAGAACCACTCCCGGAAACACCATATATTTT. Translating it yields CASSPRTTPGNTIYF.

The CDR3 DNA reads TGTGCCAGCAGGAAGTTTGGTAGCGGAAACCTGAACACCGGGGAGCTGTTTTTT. It translates to CASRKFGSGNLNTGELFF. The chain links TRBV27 to TRBJ2-2; TRBD2 might be the D (6 bases). Germline V gene data show CDR1 as MNHEY and CDR2 as SMNVEV (reference sequence). This CDR3 region has 18 residues. The V end was cut by 6 bases, the J end by 1 base, with 21 bases between.

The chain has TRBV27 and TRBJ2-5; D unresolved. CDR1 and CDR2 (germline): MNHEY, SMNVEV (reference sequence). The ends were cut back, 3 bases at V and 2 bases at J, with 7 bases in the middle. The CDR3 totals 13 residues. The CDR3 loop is CASSLGIQETQYF. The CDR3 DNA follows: TGTGCCAGCAGTTTGGGTATTCAAGAGACCCAGTACTTC.

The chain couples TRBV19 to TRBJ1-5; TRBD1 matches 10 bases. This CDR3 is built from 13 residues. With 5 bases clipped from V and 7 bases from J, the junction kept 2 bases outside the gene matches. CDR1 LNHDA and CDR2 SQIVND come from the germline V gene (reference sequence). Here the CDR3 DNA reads TGTGCCAGTAGTGGGACAGGGGACCAGCCCCAGCATTTT. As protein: CASSGTGDQPQHF.

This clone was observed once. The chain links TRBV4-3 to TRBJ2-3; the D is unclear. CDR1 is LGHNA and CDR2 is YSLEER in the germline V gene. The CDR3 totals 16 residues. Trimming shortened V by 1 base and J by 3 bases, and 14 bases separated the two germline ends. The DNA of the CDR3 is TGCGCCAGCAGCCAAGTAGCTCGTTCGGGTACAGATACGCAGTATTTT. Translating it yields CASSQVARSGTDTQYF.

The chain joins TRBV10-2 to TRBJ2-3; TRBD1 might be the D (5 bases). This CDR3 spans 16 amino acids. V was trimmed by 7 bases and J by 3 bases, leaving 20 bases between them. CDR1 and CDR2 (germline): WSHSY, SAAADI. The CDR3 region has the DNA TGCGCCAGCATCCAAGAAAGGACACCAGGGACAGATACGCAGTATTTT. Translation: CASIQERTPGTDTQYF.

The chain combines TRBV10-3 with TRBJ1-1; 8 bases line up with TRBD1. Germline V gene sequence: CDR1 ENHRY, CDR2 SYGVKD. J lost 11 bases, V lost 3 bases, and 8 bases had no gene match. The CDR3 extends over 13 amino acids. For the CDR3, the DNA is TGTGCCATCAGTGAAACACCGGACAGGGCGGCTTTCTTT. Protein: CAISETPDRAAFF.

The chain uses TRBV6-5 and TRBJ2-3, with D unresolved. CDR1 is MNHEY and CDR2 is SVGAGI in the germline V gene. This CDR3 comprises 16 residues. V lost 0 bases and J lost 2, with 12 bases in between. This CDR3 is CASSYSGSTFTDTQYF. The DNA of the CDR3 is TGTGCCAGCAGTTACTCGGGATCTACTTTCACAGATACGCAGTATTTT.

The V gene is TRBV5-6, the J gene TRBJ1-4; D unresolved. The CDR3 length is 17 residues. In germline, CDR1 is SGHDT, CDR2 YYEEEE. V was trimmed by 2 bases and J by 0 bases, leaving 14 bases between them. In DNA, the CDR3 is TGTGCCAGCAGCTTATTTGGGCAGGACCCAACTAATGAAAAACTGTTTTTT. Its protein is CASSLFGQDPTNEKLFF.

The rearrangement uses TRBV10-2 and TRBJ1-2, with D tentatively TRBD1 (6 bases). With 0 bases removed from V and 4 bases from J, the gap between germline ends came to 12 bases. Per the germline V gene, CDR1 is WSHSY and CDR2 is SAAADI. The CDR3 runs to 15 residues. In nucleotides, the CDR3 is TGCGCCAGCAGTGAGTCGTCCAGGGGAGGCTATGGCTACACCTTC. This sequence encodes CASSESSRGGYGYTF.

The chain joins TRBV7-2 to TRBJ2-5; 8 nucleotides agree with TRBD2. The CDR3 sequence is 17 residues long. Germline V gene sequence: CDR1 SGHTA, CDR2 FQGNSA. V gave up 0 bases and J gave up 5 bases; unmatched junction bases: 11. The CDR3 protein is CASSLAIGRIAGETQYF. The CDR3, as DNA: TGTGCCAGCAGCTTAGCAATAGGGAGGATAGCGGGGGAGACCCAGTACTTC.

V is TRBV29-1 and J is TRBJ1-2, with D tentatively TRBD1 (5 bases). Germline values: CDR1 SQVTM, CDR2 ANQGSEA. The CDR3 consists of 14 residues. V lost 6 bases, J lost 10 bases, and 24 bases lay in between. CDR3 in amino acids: CSVPSGDPSGDYTF. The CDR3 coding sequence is TGCAGCGTCCCGTCTGGGGACCCCTCAGGCGACTACACCTTC. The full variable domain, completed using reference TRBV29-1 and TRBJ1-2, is SAVISQKPSRDICQRGTSLTIQCQVDSQVTMMFWYRQQPGQSLTLIATANQGSEATYESGFVIDKFPISRPNLTFSTLTVSNMSPEDSSIYLCSVPSGDPSGDYTFGSGTRLTVV.

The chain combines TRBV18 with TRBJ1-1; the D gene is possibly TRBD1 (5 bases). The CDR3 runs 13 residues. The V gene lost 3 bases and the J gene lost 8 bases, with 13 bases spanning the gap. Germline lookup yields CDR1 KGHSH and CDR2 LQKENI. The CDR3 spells CASSPKAAGEAFF. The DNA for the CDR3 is TGTGCCAGCTCACCTAAGGCAGCAGGGGAAGCTTTCTTT.

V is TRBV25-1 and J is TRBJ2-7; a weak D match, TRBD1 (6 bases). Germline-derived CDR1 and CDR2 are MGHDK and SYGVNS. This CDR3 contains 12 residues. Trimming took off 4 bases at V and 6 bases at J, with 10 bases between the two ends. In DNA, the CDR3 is TGTGCCAGCAGTGTACAGGGCCCCGAGCAGTACTTC. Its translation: CASSVQGPEQYF.

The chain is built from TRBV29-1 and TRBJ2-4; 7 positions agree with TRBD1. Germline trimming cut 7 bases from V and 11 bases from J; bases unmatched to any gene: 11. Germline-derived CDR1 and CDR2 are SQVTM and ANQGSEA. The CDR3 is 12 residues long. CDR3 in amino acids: CSARTTGYVQYF. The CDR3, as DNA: TGCAGCGCCAGAACGACAGGGTACGTTCAGTACTTC.

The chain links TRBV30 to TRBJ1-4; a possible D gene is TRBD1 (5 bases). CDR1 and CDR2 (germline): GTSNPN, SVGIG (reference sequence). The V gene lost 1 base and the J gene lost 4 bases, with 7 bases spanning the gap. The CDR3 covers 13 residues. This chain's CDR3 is CAWSGGINEKLFF. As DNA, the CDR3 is TGTGCCTGGAGTGGGGGGATTAATGAAAAACTGTTTTTT.